This T cell receptor (beta chain) was profiled in a study of vaccination and CD4 T cells after COVID-19. This clonotype was observed a few times. What it recognizes is unknown. V was pared by 0 bases and J by 7 bases, with 11 bases between. The germline V gene has CDR1 SGHRS and CDR2 YFSETQ. The CDR3 has 14 residues. Regarding treatment: approximately 11-day PBMC culture with coronavirus spike peptide pools or control peptides (ViraFEST assay). Prior to the COVID-19 pandemic (2011-2018), the unexposed donor's CD4+ T cells were collected. Cultured CD4+ T cell DNA underwent sequencing with the Oncomine TCR Beta short-read assay. TCRdb recomputed calls from the PCR reads with MiXCR, one row per CDR3 protein. The data show about 6,600 distinct CDR3 sequences, approximately 35% seen once.

The chain uses TRBV5-1 and TRBJ2-1, with D maybe TRBD1 (6 bases). This receptor was obtained from a human donor in good health. The sequenced sample was CD4+ T cells from blood, cultured in vitro. CDR3 nucleotides: TGCGCCAGCAGCTTGGGACAGGTGGAAAATGAGCAGTTCTTC. Protein product: CASSLGQVENEQFF.